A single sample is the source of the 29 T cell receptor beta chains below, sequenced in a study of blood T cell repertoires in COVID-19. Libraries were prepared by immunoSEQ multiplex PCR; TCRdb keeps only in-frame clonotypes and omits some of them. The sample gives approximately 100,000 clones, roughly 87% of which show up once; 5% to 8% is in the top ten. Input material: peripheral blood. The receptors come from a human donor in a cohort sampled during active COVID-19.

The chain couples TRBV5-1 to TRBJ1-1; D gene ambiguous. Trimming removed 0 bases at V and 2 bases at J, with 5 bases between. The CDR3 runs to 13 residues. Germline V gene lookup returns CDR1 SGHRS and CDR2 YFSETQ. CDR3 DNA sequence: TGCGCCAGCAGCTTGGATCAAAACACTGAAGCTTTCTTT. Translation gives CASSLDQNTEAFF.

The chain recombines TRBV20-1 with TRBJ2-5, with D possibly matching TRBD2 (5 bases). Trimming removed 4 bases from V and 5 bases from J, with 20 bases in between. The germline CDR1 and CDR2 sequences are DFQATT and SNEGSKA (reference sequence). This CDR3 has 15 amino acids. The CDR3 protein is CSAIDQGGSTETQYF. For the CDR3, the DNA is TGCAGTGCTATTGATCAAGGCGGGTCGACGGAGACCCAGTACTTC.

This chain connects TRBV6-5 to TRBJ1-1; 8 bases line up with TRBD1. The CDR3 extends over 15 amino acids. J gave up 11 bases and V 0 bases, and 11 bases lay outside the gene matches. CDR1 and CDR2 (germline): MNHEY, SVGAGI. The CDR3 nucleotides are TGTGCCAGCAGTTACTCCGGGACAGGTTGGCATGACGCTTTCTTT. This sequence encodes CASSYSGTGWHDAFF.

DNA for the CDR3: TGTGCCAGCAGCTTAGTAATTGCGGGGGAAGCCGGGGAGCTGTTTTTT. Its translation: CASSLVIAGEAGELFF. The chain joins TRBV7-6 to TRBJ2-2, with 7 bases fitting TRBD2. CDR1 and CDR2 (germline): SGHVS, FNYEAQ. J was trimmed by 6 bases and V by 1 base; bases with no gene match: 8. CDR3 length equals 16 residues.

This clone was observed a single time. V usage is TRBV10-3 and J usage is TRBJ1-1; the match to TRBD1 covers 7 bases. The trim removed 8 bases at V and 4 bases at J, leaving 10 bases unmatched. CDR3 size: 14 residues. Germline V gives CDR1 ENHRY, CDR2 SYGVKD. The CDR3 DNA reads TGTGCCATCGGCTTTGGCGGACAGGCCACTGAAGCTTTCTTT. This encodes CAIGFGGQATEAFF.

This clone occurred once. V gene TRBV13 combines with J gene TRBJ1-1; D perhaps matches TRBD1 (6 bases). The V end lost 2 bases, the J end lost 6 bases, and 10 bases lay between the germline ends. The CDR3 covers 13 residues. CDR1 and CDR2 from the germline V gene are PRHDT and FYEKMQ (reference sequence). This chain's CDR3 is CASSLNYRAEAFF. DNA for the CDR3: TGTGCCAGCAGCTTAAATTACAGGGCTGAAGCTTTCTTT.

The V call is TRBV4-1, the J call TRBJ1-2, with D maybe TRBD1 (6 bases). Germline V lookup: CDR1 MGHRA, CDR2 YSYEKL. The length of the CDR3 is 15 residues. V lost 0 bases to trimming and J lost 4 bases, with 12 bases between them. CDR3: CASSQERQVPYGYTF. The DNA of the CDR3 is TGCGCCAGCAGCCAAGAACGACAGGTCCCCTATGGCTACACCTTC.

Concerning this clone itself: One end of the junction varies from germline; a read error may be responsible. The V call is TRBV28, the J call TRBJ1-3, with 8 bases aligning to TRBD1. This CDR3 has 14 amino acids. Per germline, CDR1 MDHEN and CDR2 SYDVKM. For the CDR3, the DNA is TGTGCCAGCAGTTCCGGGGGACAGGCCCACCACCGGCATTTT. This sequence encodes CASSSGGQAHHRHF.

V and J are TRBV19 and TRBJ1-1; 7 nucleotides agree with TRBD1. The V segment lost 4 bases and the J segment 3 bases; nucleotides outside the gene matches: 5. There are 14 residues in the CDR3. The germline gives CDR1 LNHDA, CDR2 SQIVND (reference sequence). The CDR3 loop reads CASSTQGVDTEAFF. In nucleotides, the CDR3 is TGTGCCAGTAGTACCCAGGGGGTGGACACTGAAGCTTTCTTT. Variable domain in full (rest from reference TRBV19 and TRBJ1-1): DGGITQSPKYLFRKEGQNVTLSCEQNLNHDAMYWYRQDPGQGLRLIYYSQIVNDFQKGDIAEGYSVSREKKESFPLTVTSAQKNPTAFYLCASSTQGVDTEAFFGQGTRLTVV.

CDR3 DNA: TGCGCCAGCAGCTTGGCTGCGGGAGGAAGACCAGATACGCAGTATTTT. Amino acids: CASSLAAGGRPDTQYF. This chain connects TRBV5-1 to TRBJ2-3; 8 bases agree with TRBD2. J gave up 4 bases and V 0 bases, and 7 bases lay outside the gene matches. Germline values: CDR1 SGHRS, CDR2 YFSETQ. The CDR3 runs 16 residues.

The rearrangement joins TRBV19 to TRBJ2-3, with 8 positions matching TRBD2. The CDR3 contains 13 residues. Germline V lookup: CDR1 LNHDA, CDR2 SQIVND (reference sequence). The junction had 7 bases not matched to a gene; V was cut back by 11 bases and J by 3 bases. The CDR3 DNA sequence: TGTGCCTCCCAGCGGGAGTTGACAGATACGCAGTATTTT. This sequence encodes CASQRELTDTQYF.

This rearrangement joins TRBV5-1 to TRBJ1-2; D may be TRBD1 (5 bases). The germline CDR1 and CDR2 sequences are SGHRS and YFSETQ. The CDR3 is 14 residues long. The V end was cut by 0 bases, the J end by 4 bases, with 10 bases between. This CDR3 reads CASSLGRASYGYTF. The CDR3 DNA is TGCGCCAGCAGCTTGGGCAGGGCCTCCTATGGCTACACCTTC.

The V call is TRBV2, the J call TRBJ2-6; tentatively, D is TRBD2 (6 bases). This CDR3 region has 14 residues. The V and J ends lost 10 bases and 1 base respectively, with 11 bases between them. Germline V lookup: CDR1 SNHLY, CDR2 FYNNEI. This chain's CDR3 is CANGGISGANVLTF. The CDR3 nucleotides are TGTGCCAACGGCGGGATATCTGGGGCCAACGTCCTGACTTTC. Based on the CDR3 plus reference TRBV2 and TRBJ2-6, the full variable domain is EPEVTQTPSHQVTQMGQEVILRCVPISNHLYFYWYRQILGQKVEFLVSFYNNEISEKSEIFDDQFSVERPDGSNFTLKIRSTKLEDSAMYFCANGGISGANVLTFGAGSRLTVL.

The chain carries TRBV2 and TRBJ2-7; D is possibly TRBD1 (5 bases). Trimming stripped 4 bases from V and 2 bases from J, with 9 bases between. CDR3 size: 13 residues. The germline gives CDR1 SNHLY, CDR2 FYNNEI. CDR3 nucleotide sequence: TGTGCCAGCAGTGTTGGCAGGGCCTACGAGCAGTACTTC. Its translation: CASSVGRAYEQYF. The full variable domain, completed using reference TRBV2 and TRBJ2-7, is EPEVTQTPSHQVTQMGQEVILRCVPISNHLYFYWYRQILGQKVEFLVSFYNNEISEKSEIFDDQFSVERPDGSNFTLKIRSTKLEDSAMYFCASSVGRAYEQYFGPGTRLTVT.

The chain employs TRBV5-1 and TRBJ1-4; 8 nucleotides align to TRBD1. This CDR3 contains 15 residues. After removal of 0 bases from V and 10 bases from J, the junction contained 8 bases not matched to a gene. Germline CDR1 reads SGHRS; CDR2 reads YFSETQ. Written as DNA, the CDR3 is TGCGCCAGCAGCTTGGAGGGTCAGGGGGCTGGAAAACTGTTTTTT. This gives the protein CASSLEGQGAGKLFF.

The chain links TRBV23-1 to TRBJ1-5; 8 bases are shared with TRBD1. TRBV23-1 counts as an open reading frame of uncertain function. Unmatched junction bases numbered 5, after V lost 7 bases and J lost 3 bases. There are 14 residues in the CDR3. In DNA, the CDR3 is TGCGCCAGCACGGACAGGGCCTACAATCAGCCCCAGCATTTT. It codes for CASTDRAYNQPQHF.

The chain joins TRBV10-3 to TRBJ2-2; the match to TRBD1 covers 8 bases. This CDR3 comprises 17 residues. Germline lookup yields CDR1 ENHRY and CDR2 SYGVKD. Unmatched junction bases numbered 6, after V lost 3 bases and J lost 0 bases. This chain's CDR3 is CAISDPGQGTNTGELFF. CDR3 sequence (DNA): TGTGCCATCAGTGATCCTGGACAGGGTACGAACACCGGGGAGCTGTTTTTT.

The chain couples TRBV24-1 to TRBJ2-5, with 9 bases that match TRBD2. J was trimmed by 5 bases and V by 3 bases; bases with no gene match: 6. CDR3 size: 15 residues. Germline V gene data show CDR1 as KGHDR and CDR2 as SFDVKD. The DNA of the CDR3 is TGTGCCACCAGTGATCTAGCGGGGAAGGGGGAGACCCAGTACTTC. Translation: CATSDLAGKGETQYF.

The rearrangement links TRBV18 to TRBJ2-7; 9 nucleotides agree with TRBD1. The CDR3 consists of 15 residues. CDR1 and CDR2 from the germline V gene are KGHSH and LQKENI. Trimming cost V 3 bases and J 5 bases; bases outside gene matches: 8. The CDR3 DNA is TGTGCCAGCTCACCGTATAAGGGACAGGGCCACGAGCAGTACTTC. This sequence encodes CASSPYKGQGHEQYF.

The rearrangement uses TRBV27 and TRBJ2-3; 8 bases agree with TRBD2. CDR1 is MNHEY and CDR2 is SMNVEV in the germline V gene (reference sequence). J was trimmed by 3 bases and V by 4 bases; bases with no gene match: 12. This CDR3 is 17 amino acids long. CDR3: CASSSPPGLVLTDTQYF. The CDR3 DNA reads TGTGCCAGCAGTTCACCCCCGGGACTAGTCTTAACAGATACGCAGTATTTT.

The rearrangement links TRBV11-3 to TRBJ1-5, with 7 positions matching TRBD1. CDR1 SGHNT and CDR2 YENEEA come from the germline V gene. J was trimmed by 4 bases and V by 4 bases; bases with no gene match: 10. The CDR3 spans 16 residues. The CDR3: CASSSGKQGTNQPQHF. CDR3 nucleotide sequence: TGTGCCAGCAGCTCAGGAAAACAGGGGACTAATCAGCCCCAGCATTTT.

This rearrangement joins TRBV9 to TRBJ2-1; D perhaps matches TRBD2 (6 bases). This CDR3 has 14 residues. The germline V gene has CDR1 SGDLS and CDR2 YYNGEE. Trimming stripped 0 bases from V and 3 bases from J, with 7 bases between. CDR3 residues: CASSVAGDYNEQFF. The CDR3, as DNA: TGTGCCAGCAGCGTAGCGGGGGACTACAATGAGCAGTTCTTC.

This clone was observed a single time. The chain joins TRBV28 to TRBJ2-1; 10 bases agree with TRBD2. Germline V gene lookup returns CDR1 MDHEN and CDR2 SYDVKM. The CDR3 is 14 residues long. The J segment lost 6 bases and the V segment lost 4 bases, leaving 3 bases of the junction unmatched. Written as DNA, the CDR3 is TGTGCCAGCAGTTATAGCGGGAGGATCAATGAGCAGTTCTTC. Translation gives CASSYSGRINEQFF.

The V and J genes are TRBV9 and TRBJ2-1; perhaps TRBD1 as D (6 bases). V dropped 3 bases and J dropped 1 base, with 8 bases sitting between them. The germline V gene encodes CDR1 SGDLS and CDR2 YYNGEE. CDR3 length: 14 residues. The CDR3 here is CASSGGQSYNEQFF. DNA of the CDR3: TGTGCCAGCAGCGGAGGACAGTCCTACAATGAGCAGTTCTTC.

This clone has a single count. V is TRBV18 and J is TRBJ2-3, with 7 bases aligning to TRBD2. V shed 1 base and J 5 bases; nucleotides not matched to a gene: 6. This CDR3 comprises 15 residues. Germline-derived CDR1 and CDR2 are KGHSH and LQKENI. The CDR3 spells CASSPLGGRVDTQYF. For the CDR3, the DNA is TGTGCCAGCTCACCACTCGGGGGGAGAGTAGATACGCAGTATTTT.

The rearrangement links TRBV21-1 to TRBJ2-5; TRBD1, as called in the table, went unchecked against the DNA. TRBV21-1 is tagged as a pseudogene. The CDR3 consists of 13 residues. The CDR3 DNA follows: TGTGCCAGCACCCAGGATAGGCAAGAGACCCAGTACTTC. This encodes CASTQDRQETQYF.

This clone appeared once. The CDR3 region is CASSLSLAGWGNTGELFF. For the CDR3, the DNA is TGTGCCAGCAGCTTAAGTCTAGCGGGATGGGGAAACACCGGGGAGCTGTTTTTT. This rearrangement joins TRBV13 to TRBJ2-2, with 9 positions matching TRBD2. CDR3 size: 18 residues. Germline CDR1 and CDR2: PRHDT and FYEKMQ (reference sequence). J gave up 2 bases and V 2 bases, and 9 bases lay outside the gene matches.

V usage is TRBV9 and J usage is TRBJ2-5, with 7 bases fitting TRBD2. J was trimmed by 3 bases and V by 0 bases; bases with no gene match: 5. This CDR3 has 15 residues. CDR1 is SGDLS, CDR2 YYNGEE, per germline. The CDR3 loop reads CASSVGDAGEETQYF. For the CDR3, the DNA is TGTGCCAGCAGCGTAGGCGACGCGGGGGAAGAGACCCAGTACTTC.

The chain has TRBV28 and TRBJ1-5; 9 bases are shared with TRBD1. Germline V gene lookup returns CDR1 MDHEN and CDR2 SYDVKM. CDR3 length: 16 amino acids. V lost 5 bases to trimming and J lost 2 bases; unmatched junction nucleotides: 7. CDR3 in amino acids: CASSPMDRGGNQPQHF. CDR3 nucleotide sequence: TGTGCCAGCAGTCCCATGGACAGGGGTGGCAATCAGCCCCAGCATTTT. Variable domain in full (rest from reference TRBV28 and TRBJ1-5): DVKVTQSSRYLVKRTGEKVFLECVQDMDHENMFWYRQDPGLGLRLIYFSYDVKMKEKGDIPEGYSVSREKKERFSLILESASTNQTSMYLCASSPMDRGGNQPQHFGDGTRLSIL.